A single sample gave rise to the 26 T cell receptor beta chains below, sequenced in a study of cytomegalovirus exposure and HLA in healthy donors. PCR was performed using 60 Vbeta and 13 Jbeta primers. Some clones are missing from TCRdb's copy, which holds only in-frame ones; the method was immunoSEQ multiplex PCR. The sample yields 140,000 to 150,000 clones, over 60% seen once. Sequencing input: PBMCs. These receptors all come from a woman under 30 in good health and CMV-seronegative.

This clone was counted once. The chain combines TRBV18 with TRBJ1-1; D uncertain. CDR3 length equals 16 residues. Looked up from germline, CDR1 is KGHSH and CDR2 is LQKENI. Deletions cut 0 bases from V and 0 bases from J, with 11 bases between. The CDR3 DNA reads TGTGCCAGCTCACCACCGGAGAGACCCGTGAACACTGAAGCTTTCTTT. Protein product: CASSPPERPVNTEAFF.

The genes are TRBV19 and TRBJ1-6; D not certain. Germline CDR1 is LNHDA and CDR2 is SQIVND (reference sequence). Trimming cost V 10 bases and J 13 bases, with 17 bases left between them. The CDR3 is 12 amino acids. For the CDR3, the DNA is TGTGCCACCGGGAGTTCGCCTTCGCCCCTCCACTTT. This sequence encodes CATGSSPSPLHF. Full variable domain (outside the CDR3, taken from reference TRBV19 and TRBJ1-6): DGGITQSPKYLFRKEGQNVTLSCEQNLNHDAMYWYRQDPGQGLRLIYYSQIVNDFQKGDIAEGYSVSREKKESFPLTVTSAQKNPTAFYLCATGSSPSPLHFGNGTRLTVT.

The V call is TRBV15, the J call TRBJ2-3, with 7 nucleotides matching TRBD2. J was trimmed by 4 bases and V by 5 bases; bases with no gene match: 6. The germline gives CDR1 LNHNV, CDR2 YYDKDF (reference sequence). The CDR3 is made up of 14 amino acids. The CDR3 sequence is CATSWGRVADTQYF. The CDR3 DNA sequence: TGTGCCACCAGCTGGGGGAGGGTTGCAGATACGCAGTATTTT.

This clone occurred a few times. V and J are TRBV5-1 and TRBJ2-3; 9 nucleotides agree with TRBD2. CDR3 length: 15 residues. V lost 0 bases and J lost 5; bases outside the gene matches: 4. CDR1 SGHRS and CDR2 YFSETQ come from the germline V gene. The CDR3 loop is CASSLGVSGGDTQYF. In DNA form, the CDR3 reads TGCGCCAGCAGCTTGGGGGTTAGCGGGGGAGATACGCAGTATTTT.

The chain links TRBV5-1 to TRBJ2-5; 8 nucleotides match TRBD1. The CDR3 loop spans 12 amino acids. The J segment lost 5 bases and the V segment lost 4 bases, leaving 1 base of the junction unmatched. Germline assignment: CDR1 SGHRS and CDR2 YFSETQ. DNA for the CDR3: TGCGCCAGCAGCACAGGGGGGGAGACCCAGTACTTC. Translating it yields CASSTGGETQYF.

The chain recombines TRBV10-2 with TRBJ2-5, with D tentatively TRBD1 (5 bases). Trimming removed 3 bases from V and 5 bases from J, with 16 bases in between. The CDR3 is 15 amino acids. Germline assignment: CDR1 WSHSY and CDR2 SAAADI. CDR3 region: CASSDRARGRETQYF. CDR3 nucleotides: TGCGCCAGCAGTGACAGGGCAAGGGGTAGGGAGACCCAGTACTTC.

The CDR3 reads CASSARQGEWFRGTEAFF. CDR3 DNA: TGTGCCAGTAGTGCCCGACAGGGGGAATGGTTTCGCGGCACTGAAGCTTTCTTT. The V call is TRBV19, the J call TRBJ1-1, with 9 bases identical to TRBD1. V dropped 5 bases and J dropped 4; count of bases not matched to a gene: 17. This CDR3 contains 18 residues. Germline loops: CDR1 LNHDA, CDR2 SQIVND (reference sequence).

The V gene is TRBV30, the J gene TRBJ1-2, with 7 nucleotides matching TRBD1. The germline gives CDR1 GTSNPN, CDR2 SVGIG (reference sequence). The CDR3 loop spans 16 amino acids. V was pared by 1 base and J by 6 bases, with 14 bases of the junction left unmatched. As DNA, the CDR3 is TGTGCCTGGAGTGCACCGGGACAGAGGGCTATCGATGGCTACACCTTC. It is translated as CAWSAPGQRAIDGYTF.

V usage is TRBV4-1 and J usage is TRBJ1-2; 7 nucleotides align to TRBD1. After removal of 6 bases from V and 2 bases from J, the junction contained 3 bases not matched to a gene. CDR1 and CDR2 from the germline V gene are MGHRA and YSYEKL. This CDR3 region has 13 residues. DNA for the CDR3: TGCGCCAGCAGGCCGGGACAGAACTATGGCTACACCTTC. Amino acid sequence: CASRPGQNYGYTF.

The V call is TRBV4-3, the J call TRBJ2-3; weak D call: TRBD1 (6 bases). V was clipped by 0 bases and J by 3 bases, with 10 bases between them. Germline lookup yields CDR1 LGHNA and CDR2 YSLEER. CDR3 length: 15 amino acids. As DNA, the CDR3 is TGCGCCAGCAGCCAAGACAGGGGAATTACAGATACGCAGTATTTT. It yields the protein CASSQDRGITDTQYF.

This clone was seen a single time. This CDR3 is CASSSYTGELFF. The CDR3, as DNA: TGTGCCAGCAGCTCCTACACCGGGGAGCTGTTTTTT. The rearrangement joins TRBV13 to TRBJ2-2; D uncertain. V lost 4 bases and J lost 3, with 3 bases in between. CDR1 and CDR2 (germline): PRHDT, FYEKMQ (reference sequence). There are 12 residues in the CDR3.

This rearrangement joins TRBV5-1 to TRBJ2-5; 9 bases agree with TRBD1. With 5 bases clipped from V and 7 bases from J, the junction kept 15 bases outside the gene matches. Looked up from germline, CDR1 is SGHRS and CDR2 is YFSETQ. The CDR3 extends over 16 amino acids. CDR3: CASRQSGQGTTGTQYF. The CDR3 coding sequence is TGCGCCAGCAGGCAGTCCGGACAGGGGACCACCGGGACCCAGTACTTC.

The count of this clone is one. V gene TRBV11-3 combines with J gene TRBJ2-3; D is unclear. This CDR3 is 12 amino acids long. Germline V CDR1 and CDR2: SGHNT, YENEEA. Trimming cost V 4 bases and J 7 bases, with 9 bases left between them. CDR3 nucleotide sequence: TGTGCCAGCAGCTCAAAGCAAAATACGCAGTATTTT. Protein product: CASSSKQNTQYF.

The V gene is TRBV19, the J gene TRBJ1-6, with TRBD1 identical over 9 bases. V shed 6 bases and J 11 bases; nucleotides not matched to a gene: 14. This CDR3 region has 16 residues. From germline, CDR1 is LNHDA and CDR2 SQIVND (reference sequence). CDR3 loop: CASSARDREHGAPLHF. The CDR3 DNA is TGTGCCAGTAGCGCCCGGGACAGGGAACACGGAGCACCCCTCCACTTT.

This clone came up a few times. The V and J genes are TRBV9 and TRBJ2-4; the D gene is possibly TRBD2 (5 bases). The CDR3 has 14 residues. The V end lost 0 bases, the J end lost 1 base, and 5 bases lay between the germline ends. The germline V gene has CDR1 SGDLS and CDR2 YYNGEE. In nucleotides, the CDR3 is TGTGCCAGCAGCGTAGGGGAGGCCAAAAACATTCAGTACTTC. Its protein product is CASSVGEAKNIQYF.

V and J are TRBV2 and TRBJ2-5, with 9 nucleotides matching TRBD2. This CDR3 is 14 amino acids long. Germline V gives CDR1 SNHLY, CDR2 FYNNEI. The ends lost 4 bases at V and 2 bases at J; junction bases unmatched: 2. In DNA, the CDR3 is TGTGCCAGCAGTGGCGGGGGGGGTCAAGAGACCCAGTACTTC. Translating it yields CASSGGGGQETQYF.

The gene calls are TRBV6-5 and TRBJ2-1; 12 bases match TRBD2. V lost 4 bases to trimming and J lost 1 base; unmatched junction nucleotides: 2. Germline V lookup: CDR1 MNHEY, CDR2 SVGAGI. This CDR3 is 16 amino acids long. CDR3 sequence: CASSWTSGASYNEQFF. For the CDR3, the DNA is TGTGCCAGCAGTTGGACTAGCGGGGCTTCCTACAATGAGCAGTTCTTC.

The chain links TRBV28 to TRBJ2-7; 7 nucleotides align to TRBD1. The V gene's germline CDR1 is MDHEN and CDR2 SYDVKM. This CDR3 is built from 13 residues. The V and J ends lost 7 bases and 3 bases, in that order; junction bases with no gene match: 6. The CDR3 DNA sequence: TGTGCCAGCATGTTACAGGGGAGCTACGAGCAGTACTTC. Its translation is CASMLQGSYEQYF.

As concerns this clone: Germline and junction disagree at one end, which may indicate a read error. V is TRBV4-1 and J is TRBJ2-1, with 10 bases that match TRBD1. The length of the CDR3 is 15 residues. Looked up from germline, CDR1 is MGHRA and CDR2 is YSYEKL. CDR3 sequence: CASSILHLQGTGVLF. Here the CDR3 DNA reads TGCGCCAGCAGCATCCTACATCTCCAGGGGACAGGGGTTCTCTTC.

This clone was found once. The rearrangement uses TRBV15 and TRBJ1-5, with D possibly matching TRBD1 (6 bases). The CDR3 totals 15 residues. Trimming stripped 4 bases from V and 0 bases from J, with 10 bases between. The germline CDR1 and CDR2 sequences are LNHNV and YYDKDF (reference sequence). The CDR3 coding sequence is TGTGCCACCAGCATTTCAGGGGATAGCAATCAGCCCCAGCATTTT. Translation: CATSISGDSNQPQHF.

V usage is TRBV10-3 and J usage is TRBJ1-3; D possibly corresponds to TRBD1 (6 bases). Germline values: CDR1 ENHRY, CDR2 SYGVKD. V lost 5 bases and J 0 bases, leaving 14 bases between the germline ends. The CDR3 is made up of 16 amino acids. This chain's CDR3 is CAISRAGADSGNTIYF. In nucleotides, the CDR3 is TGTGCCATCAGTAGGGCAGGGGCAGACTCTGGAAACACCATATATTTT.

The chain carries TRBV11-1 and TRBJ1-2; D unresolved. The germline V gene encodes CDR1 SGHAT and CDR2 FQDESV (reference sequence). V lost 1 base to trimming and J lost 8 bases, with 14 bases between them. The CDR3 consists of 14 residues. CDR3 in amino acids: CASSLGRPRGGYTF. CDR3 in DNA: TGTGCCAGCAGCTTAGGGAGACCCCGAGGAGGCTACACCTTC.

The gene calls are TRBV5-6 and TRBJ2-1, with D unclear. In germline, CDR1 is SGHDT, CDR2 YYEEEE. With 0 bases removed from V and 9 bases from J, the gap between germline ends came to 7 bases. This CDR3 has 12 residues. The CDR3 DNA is TGTGCCAGCAGCTTGGTTGTGAGTGAGCAGTTCTTC. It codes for CASSLVVSEQFF.

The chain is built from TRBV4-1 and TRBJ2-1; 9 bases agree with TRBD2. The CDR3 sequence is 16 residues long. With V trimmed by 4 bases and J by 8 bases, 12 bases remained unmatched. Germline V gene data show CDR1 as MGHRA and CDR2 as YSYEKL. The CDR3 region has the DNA TGCGCCAGCAGCCCCCATAGCGGGAGATCTGGGGATGAGCAGTTCTTC. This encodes CASSPHSGRSGDEQFF.

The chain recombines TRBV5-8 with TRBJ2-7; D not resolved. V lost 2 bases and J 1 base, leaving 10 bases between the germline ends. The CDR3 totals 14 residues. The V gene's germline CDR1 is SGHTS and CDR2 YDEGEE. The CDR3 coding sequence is TGTGCCAGCAGCTTAAAGTCCCAGTCCTACGAGCAGTACTTC. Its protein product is CASSLKSQSYEQYF. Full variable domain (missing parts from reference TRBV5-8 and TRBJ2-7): EAGVTQSPTHLIKTRGQQATLRCSPISGHTSVYWYQQALGLGLQFLLWYDEGEERNRGNFPPRFSGRQFPNYSSELNVNALELEDSALYLCASSLKSQSYEQYFGPGTRLTVT.

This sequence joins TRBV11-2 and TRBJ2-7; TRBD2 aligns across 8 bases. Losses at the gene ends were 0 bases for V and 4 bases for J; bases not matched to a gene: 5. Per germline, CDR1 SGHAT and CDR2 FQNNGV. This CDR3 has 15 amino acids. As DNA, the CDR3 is TGTGCCAGCAGCTTAGAATTTGGACTAGCTTACGAGCAGTACTTC. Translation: CASSLEFGLAYEQYF.